This T cell receptor (beta chain) was sequenced in a study of OX40 agonist ivuxolimab in advanced cancers. CDR3 length: 14 amino acids. From germline, CDR1 is KGHSH and CDR2 LQKENI. With 0 bases removed from V and 7 bases from J, the gap between germline ends came to 12 bases. In this sample, this clone turned up once. Profiled with immunoSEQ multiplex PCR; TCRdb holds only in-frame clones, not every one. The repertoire holds 40,000 to 50,000 clones, with approximately 91% as singletons. This material consisted of CD4+ or CD8+ T cells sorted from blood, taken in a trial of the OX40 agonist ivuxolimab. The chain employs TRBV18 and TRBJ2-5; unclear D gene. This TCR derives from an adult with an advanced solid tumor such as melanoma, head and neck, liver or kidney cancer. The CDR3 protein is CASSPPSAVGTQYF. The CDR3 region has the DNA TGTGCCAGCTCACCACCGTCCGCAGTGGGGACCCAGTACTTC.